This T cell receptor (beta chain) appears in the sequencing data of a study of T cells in narcolepsy. Study overall: Donors had narcolepsy type 1 or type 2, or were healthy controls.

The V end was cut by 5 bases, the J end by 0 bases, with 14 bases between. Germline CDR1 reads SGHTA; CDR2 reads FQGTGA. This CDR3 region has 17 residues. Study findings and constraints: Same-patient CSF and blood CD4+ T cell clonotypes included HCRT-specific and TRIB2-specific autoreactive ones.

Sequencing was performed with immunoSEQ multiplex PCR; in TCRdb, only in-frame clones are kept and a portion is missing. The data show over 30,000 clones, roughly 88% seen once. To note about this clone: The target antigen is unknown.

Sequenced sample: CD45RA- memory CD4+ T cells from PBMCs. The chain uses TRBV7-3 and TRBJ2-6; no clear D. This receptor was taken from a human donor with narcolepsy. The CDR3 loop is CASSLTWATSGANVLTF. The CDR3 DNA is TGTGCCAGCAGCCTTACTTGGGCCACCTCTGGGGCCAACGTCCTGACTTTC.